This T cell receptor (beta chain) was identified in a study of blood T cell repertoires in COVID-19 (dated by TCRdb to about 2020). In terms of the full investigation: The collaborator samples originated in the United States, Italy and Spain and spanned the acute and convalescent phases of COVID-19. The prospective study material was composed of cDNA or gDNA derived from T cells, B-cell-depleted T cells, or PBMCs. Deeply sampled blood TCRbeta repertoires from subjects exposed to, actively infected with, or recovered from COVID-19 were included in the dataset. The repertoires were released in a freely available public database meant as a resource for research on the immune response to SARS-CoV-2. Samples were obtained from the ongoing ImmuneRACE study (first 160 participants) and from 1,254 subjects provided by 6 global collaborators. The sample metadata nearly always contained a de-identified subject ID, COVID-19 status, age in years and sex. Where available, HLA class I and class II types were obtained from metadata supplied by the sample provider rather than from assay-based typing. General study outcomes and caveats: Clinical and demographic metadata were provided uncurated, with the amount varying by source and participant.

Including the terminal cysteine and phenylalanine, the CDR3 comprises 19 residues. Of all the DNA, just the CDR3 is kept, 57 bases in frame from base 1. V is trimmed back by 2 bases and J by 3 bases, and the junction contains 14 bases that no gene match accounts for. CDR1 and CDR2, looked up from the germline V gene, are SGHAT and FQNNGV. Enrolling through a virtual design, the prospective study's participants ranged in age from about 18 to 89 years and lived across more than 20 United States geographic areas. In the prospective study, participants were assigned to cohorts based on the clinical history participants reported in a screening survey and a study questionnaire. For ImmuneRACE Cohort 3, a participant was defined as recovered based on two consecutive negative NP/OP PCR tests, clearance by a healthcare professional, or resolution of symptoms. Mobile phlebotomists in the prospective study collected whole blood, serum and a nasopharyngeal or oropharyngeal swab from every participant. Additional blood draws and questionnaires over an approximately two-month period could optionally be provided by prospective study participants. Blood samples from the prospective study were shipped frozen or at room temperature prior to DNA extraction.

Note on this clone: Its antigen target is currently unknown. Per-nucleotide qualities are absent, and no much larger clonotype sits a single base away.

TCRbeta CDR3 regions were amplified from genomic DNA by means of the immunoSEQ Assay, a bias-controlled multiplex PCR. The published analysis was carried out like this. Nucleated cell counts per sample were estimated from amplification of reference gene primers within the assay. To quantify the absolute abundance of each unique TCRbeta CDR3 rearrangement, sequence reads were collapsed and filtered. For each sample, productive Simpson clonality was calculated by taking the square root of Simpson's diversity index across productive rearrangements. The source is immuneACCESS, and TCRdb retained only in-frame sequences with V and J called. Part of the clones is not carried over; for the studies checked, unresolved V genes explain less than half of this, and the remainder is unexplained. V, J and clone size derive from that table, while D and trimming were established from the DNA sequence. This sample has around 390,000 clones in its table, and around nine tenths of those were observed once. Roughly 9.4% of the sample goes to the ten largest clones.

The chain employs TRBV11-2 and TRBJ1-3, with 9 junctional bases fitting TRBD1. This TCR was sampled from a woman in her 50s who had recovered from COVID-19. Sequencing input: PBMCs or T cells enriched from blood (not recorded which). This receptor has the CDR3 CASSLHLATGGDFGNTIYF. The bases are TGTGCCAGCAGCTTACATTTGGCCACAGGGGGCGATTTTGGAAACACCATATATTTT. Beyond the CDR3, the reference TRBV11-2 and TRBJ1-3 genes provide the residues; the full variable domain reads: EAGVAQSPRYKIIEKRQSVAFWCNPISGHATLYWYQQILGQGPKLLIQFQNNGVVDDSQLPKDRFSAERLKGVDSTLKIQPAKLEDSAVYLCASSLHLATGGDFGNTIYFGEGSWLTVV.